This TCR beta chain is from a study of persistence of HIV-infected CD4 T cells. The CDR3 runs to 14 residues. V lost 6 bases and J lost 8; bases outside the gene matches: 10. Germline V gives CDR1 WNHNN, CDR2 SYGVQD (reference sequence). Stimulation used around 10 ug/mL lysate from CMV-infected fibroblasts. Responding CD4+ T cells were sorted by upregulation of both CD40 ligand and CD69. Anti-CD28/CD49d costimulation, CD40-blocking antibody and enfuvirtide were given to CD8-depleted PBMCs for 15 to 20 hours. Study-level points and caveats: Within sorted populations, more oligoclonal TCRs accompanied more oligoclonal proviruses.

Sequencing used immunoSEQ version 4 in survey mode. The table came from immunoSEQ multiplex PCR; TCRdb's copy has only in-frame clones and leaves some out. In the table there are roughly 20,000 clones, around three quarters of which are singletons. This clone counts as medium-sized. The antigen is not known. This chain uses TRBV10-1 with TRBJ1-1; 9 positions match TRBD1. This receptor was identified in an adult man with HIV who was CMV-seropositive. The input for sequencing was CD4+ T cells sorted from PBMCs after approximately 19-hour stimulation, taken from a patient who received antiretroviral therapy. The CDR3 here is CASSPDGTGREAFF. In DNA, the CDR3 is TGCGCCAGCAGCCCCGACGGGACAGGGCGGGAAGCTTTCTTT.